This T cell receptor beta chain was sequenced for a study of OX40 agonist ivuxolimab in advanced cancers. Overall study: In this trial design, patients received ivuxolimab intravenously at 0.01 to 10 mg/kg every 2 weeks. Mean age about 60 years, range about 23 to 80; roughly 82% male.

Repertoires were generated with immunoSEQ multiplex PCR, while TCRdb's copy carries only in-frame clones and drops some. In the table there are some 70,000 clones, about 91% of which are singletons. The CDR3 is 18 residues long. Germline assignment: CDR1 LNHNV and CDR2 YYDKDF (reference sequence). V was cut by 0 bases and J by 5 bases, with 22 bases left in between. On cycle 4 day 1 and cycle 7 day 1, as well as at baseline, blood was sampled. This chain links TRBV15 with TRBJ1-1; D uncertain. This sample comprised CD4+ or CD8+ T cells sorted from blood, obtained in a trial of the OX40 agonist ivuxolimab. The receptor's source is an adult with an advanced solid tumor such as melanoma, head and neck, liver or kidney cancer. This chain's CDR3 is CATSRDNLGRASGTEAFF. CDR3 DNA sequence: TGTGCCACCAGCAGAGATAATCTCGGGAGGGCCTCGGGAACTGAAGCTTTCTTT.